The entry that follows covers one TCR beta chain sequence. Its antigen is undetermined. The sample originates from a study of monozygotic twins with inflammatory bowel disease. The CDR3 is 17 residues long. Germline V gene lookup returns CDR1 SEHNR and CDR2 FQNEAQ (reference sequence). Each sample had eight separate cDNA synthesis reactions. Using the 5' RACE reads, TCRdb records one entry per CDR3 protein without DNA. This listing includes around 380,000 distinct CDR3 sequences. Study-wide results and caveats: Relative to healthy twins, IBD patients had fewer clonotypes in common with others, a gap that was especially apparent with disease activity. It was in IBD patients that TCRbeta diversity (inverse Simpson) was lower than in healthy co-twins.

The template was total RNA from whole blood, with no T cell sorting. The sequencing input was blood. The TCR was taken from a human donor with ulcerative colitis or Crohn's disease, or a healthy co-twin of an affected twin (not recorded which). V is TRBV7-9 and J is TRBJ2-3; TCRdb's D call of TRBD2 is untestable without DNA. The CDR3: CASSPGLAGGLTDTQYF. Combining the CDR3 with reference TRBV7-9 and TRBJ2-3 gives the whole variable domain DTGVSQNPRHKITKRGQNVTFRCDPISEHNRLYWYRQTLGQGPEFLTYFQNEAQLEKSRLLSDRFSAERPKGSFSTLEIQRTEQGDSAMYLCASSPGLAGGLTDTQYFGPGTRLTVL.